This record looks at one TCR beta chain sequence and its context. The CDR3 contains 15 residues. The germline V and J ends were trimmed by 1 base and 0 bases, with 10 bases remaining between them. Germline V CDR1 and CDR2: SGHNT, YYREEE (reference sequence). This sample stems from a study of blood T cell repertoires in COVID-19. Turning to the study itself: Acute and convalescent COVID-19 specimens originated in the United States, Italy and Spain. T cells, B-cell-depleted T cells, or PBMCs provided the cDNA or gDNA that served as material.

In the authors' workflow: Cell counts per sample came from amplifying reference gene primers. Here immunoSEQ multiplex PCR was the method, and the copy in TCRdb shows in-frame clones only, minus some. D and trimming come from the DNA, and the V and J calls and clone size come from that table. The profile shows under 250,000 clones, approximately 88% of them singletons. The rearrangement uses TRBV5-4 and TRBJ1-2; no firm D call. The sequencing sample was made of PBMCs or T cells enriched from blood (not recorded which). This clonotype was sampled from a woman aged 40 to 49 who had been exposed to COVID-19. CDR3 amino acids: CASSLIGATNYGYTF. The DNA of the CDR3 is TGTGCCAGCAGCTTGATTGGAGCTACTAACTATGGCTACACCTTC.